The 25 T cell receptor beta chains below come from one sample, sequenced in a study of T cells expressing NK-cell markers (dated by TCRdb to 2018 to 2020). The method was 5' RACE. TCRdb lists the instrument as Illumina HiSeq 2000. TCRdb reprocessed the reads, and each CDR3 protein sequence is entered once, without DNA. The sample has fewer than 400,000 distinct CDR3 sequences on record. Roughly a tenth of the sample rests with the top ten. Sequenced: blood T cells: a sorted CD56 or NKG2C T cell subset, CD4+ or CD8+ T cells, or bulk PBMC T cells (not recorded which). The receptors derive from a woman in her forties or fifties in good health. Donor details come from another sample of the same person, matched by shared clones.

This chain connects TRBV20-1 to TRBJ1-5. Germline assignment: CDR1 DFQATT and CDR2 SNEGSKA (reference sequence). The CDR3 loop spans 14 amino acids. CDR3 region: CSASGGQSNQPQHF.

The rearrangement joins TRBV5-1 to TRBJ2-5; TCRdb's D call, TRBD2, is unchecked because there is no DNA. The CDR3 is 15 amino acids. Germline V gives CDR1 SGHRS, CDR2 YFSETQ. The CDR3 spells CASSSNGLEQETQYF.

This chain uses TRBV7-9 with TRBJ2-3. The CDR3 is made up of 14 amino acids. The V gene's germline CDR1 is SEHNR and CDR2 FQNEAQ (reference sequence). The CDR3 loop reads CASSSTGFWDTQYF. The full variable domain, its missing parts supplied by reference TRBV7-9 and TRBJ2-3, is DTGVSQNPRHKITKRGQNVTFRCDPISEHNRLYWYRQTLGQGPEFLTYFQNEAQLEKSRLLSDRFSAERPKGSFSTLEIQRTEQGDSAMYLCASSSTGFWDTQYFGPGTRLTVL.

The CDR3 loop reads CASSLSGLRTEAFF. The chain uses TRBV5-1 and TRBJ1-1. The CDR3 loop spans 14 amino acids. Germline lookup yields CDR1 SGHRS and CDR2 YFSETQ.

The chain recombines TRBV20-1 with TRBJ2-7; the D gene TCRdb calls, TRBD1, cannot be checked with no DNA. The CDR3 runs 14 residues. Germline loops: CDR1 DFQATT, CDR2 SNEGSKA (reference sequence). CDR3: CSATRDGVTYEQYF.

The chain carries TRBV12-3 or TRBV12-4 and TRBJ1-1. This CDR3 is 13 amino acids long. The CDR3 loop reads CASRRTSRFEAFF.

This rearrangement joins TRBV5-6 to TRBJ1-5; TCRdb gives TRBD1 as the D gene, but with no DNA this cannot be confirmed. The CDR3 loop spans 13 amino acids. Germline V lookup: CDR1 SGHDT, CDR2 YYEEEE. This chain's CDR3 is CASSVRQGRAQHF.

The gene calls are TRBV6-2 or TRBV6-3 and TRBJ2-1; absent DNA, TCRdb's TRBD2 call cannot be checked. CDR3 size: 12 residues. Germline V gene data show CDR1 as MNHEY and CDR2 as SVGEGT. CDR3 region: CASSSLAGGLFF.

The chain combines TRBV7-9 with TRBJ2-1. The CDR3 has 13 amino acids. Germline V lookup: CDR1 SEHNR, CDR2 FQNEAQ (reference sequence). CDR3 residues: CASSFSGRGEQFF.

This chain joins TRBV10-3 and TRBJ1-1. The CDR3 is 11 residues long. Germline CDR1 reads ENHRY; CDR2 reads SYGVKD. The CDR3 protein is CAISRSTEAFF.

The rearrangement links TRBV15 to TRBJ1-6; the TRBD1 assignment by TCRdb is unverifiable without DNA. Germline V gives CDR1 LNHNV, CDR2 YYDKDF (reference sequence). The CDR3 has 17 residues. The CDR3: CATSRATGRGPRSPLHF.

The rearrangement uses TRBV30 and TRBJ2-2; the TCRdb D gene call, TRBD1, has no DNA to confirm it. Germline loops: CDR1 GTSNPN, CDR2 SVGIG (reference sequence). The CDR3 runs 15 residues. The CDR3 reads CAWMAGSSLAGELFF.

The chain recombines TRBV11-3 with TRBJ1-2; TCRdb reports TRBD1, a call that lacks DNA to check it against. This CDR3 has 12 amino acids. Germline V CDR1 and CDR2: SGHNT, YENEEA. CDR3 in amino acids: CASSLQGANYTF.

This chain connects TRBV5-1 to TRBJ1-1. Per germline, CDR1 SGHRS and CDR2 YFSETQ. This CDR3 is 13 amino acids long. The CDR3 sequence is CASSYDRNTEAFF.

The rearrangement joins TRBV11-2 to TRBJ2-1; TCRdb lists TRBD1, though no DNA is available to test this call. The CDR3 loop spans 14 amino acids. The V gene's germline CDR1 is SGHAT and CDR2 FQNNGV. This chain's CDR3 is CASSRPPARNEQFF.

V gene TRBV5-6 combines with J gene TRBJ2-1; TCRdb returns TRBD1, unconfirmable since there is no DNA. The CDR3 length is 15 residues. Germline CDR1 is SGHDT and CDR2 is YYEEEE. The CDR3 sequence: CATQTGTGGFNEQFF. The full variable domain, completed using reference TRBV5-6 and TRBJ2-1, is DAGVTQSPTHLIKTRGQQVTLRCSPKSGHDTVSWYQQALGQGPQFIFQYYEEEERQRGNFPDRFSGHQFPNYSSELNVNALLLGDSALYLCATQTGTGGFNEQFFGPGTRLTVL.

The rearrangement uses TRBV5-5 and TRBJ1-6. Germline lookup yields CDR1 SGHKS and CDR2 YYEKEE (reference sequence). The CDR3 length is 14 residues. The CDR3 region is CASSLNGDNSPLHF. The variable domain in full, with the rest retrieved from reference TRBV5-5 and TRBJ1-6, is DAGVTQSPTHLIKTRGQQVTLRCSPISGHKSVSWYQQVLGQGPQFIFQYYEKEERGRGNFPDRFSARQFPNYSSELNVNALLLGDSALYLCASSLNGDNSPLHFGNGTRLTVT.

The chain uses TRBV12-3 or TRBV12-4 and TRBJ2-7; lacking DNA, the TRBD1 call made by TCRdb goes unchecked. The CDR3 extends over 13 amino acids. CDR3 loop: CASSLRQGDEQYF.

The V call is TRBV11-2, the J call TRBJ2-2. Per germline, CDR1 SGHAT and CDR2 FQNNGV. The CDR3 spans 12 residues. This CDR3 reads CASSSDTGELFF.

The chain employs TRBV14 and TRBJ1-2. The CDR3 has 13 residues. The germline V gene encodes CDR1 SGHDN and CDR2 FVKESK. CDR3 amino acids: CASSRDLTYGYTF.

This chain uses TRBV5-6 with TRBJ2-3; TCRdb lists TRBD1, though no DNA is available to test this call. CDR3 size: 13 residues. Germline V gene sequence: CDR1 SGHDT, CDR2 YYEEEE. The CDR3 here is CASSAPSVVTQYF.

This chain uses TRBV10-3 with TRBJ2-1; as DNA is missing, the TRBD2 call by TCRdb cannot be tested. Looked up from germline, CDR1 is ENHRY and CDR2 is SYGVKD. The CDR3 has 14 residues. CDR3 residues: CAISGTSSGNEQFF.

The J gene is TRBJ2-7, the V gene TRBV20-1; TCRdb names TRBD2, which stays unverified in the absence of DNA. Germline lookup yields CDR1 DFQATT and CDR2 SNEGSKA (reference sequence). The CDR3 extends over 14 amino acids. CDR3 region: CSASSTSKFYEQYF.

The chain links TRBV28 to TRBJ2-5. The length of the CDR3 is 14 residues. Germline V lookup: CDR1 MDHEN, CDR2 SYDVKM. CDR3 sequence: CASTMRGYQETQYF.

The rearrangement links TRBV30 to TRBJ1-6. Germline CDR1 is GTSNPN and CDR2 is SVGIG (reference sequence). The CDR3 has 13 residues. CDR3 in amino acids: CAWASEINSPLHF.